This is a list of T cell receptor beta chains from one sample in a study of regulatory T cells in long-lasting Graves disease. TCRdb reprocessed the multiplex PCR reads with MiXCR, giving one entry per CDR3 protein. Found here are about 380,000 distinct CDR3 sequences, roughly a sixth of them singletons; the top ten hold 22%. The sequencing here drew on peripheral blood mononuclear cells (PBMCs), taken at new diagnosis, from a patient treated with antithyroid drugs. Source of these receptors: a female donor with Graves disease. Each CDR3 is given with its conserved first and last residue. The order of the fields is clone size, J gene, D gene, V gene, CDR3 DNA, CDR3 protein. The D gene is left open where the match is weak. Size is stated for part of the rows, as once, few or many counts, or as a class when the clone is expanded.

clone_size: NA; j_call: TRBJ1-4; d_call: NA; v_call: TRBV19; cdr3_nt: TGTGCCAGTAGTATCGGCAGCTTGAGGAAACTGTTTTTT; cdr3_aa: CASSIGSLRKLFF
clone_size: many; j_call: TRBJ2-3; d_call: NA; v_call: TRBV4-2; cdr3_nt: TGTGCCAGCAGCCAAGAGTCGAACGGGGGCTATACGCAGTATTTT; cdr3_aa: CASSQESNGGYTQYF
clone_size: many; j_call: TRBJ2-5; d_call: TRBD2; v_call: TRBV24-1; cdr3_nt: TGTGCCACCAGTGATGCGGGGGGCCCAGAGACCCAGTACTTC; cdr3_aa: CATSDAGGPETQYF
clone_size: many; j_call: TRBJ1-2; d_call: TRBD1; v_call: TRBV2; cdr3_nt: TGTGCCAGCAGTGAACGGGGGACAGGGCTAAACTATGGCTACACCTTC; cdr3_aa: CASSERGTGLNYGYTF
clone_size: many; j_call: TRBJ1-2; d_call: NA; v_call: TRBV7-2; cdr3_nt: TGTGCCAGCAGCTCGAGCCCGGGGGTGGCAGGGTATGGCTACACCTTC; cdr3_aa: CASSSSPGVAGYGYTF
clone_size: NA; j_call: TRBJ2-5; d_call: NA; v_call: TRBV13; cdr3_nt: TGTGCCAGCAGCTTAGTCAGGGGTCGTTACGGGGTGGAGACCCAGTACTTC; cdr3_aa: CASSLVRGRYGVETQYF
clone_size: many; j_call: TRBJ2-1; d_call: NA; v_call: TRBV6-1; cdr3_nt: TGTGCCAGCAGCCTTGGACAGCCTTCCTACAATGAGCAGTTCTTC; cdr3_aa: CASSLGQPSYNEQFF
clone_size: many; j_call: TRBJ2-3; d_call: TRBD2; v_call: TRBV27; cdr3_nt: TGTGCCAGCAGTTTATTTGGGACTAGCGGGGGGGGAGGGACAGATACGCAGTATTTT; cdr3_aa: CASSLFGTSGGGGTDTQYF
clone_size: many; j_call: TRBJ1-6; d_call: NA; v_call: TRBV20-1; cdr3_nt: TGCAGTGCCTCGATTGGACGTCTTACTACATACTCCTATAATTCACCCCTCCACTTT; cdr3_aa: CSASIGRLTTYSYNSPLHF
clone_size: many; j_call: TRBJ2-3; d_call: NA; v_call: TRBV5-4; cdr3_nt: TGTGCCAGCAGCCAAAGTACTATCCATACGCAGTATTTT; cdr3_aa: CASSQSTIHTQYF
clone_size: many; j_call: TRBJ1-5; d_call: NA; v_call: TRBV30; cdr3_nt: TGTGCCTGGGGGGGAGGGACGAGCAATCAGCCCCAGCATTTT; cdr3_aa: CAWGGGTSNQPQHF